One sample yielded the 23 T cell receptor beta chains listed below, sequenced in a study of CD8 T cells in ankylosing spondylitis (dated by TCRdb to about 2017). Their recognized antigens are unknown. The full study reports these points: A TCR beta motif made up of eight or nine highly homologous amino acid variants appeared to be characteristic of blood from ankylosing spondylitis patients.

The library was generated by 5' RACE. The run used an Illumina HiSeq 2500. The raw public data were reprocessed by TCRdb itself: fastp quality trimming at Q25, MiXCR clonotype calling, in-frame beta chains only. All rows with the same CDR3 protein become a single entry with the most common DNA and genes. The sample contains fewer than 550,000 distinct CDR3 sequences, 5.3% of them found a single time. The top ten clonotypes cover around 3.6% of the sample. The specimen sequenced was blood, either unsorted or a sorted T cell fraction (not recorded which). These TCRs come from a male donor with ankylosing spondylitis.

This clonotype was detected ten times or more. The rearrangement uses TRBV29-1 and TRBJ2-5; D may be TRBD1 (6 bases). Germline V lookup: CDR1 SQVTM, CDR2 ANQGSEA. The CDR3 extends over 12 amino acids. V was cut by 5 bases and J by 4 bases, with 11 bases left in between. DNA for the CDR3: TGCAGCGTTCACAGGGTGGCAGAGACCCAGTACTTC. This gives the protein CSVHRVAETQYF.

Many counts were recorded for this clonotype. The V gene is TRBV28, the J gene TRBJ1-1; D might be TRBD1 (5 bases). CDR1 is MDHEN, CDR2 SYDVKM, per germline. This CDR3 has 13 amino acids. V lost 7 bases, J lost 5 bases, and 14 bases lay in between. The CDR3 protein is CASTSGPGTEAFF. In nucleotides, the CDR3 is TGTGCCAGCACCTCGGGGCCGGGTACTGAAGCTTTCTTT.

The V gene is TRBV2, the J gene TRBJ1-1, with TRBD1 identical over 7 bases. Trimming cost V 6 bases and J 6 bases; bases outside gene matches: 7. Per the germline V gene, CDR1 is SNHLY and CDR2 is FYNNEI. The CDR3 has 13 residues. The CDR3 nucleotides read TGTGCCAGCAGGGGGGACAGCGGGGCTGAAGCTTTCTTT. This gives the protein CASRGDSGAEAFF.

This clonotype was recorded at least ten times. The chain recombines TRBV29-1 with TRBJ2-4; D is unclear. The CDR3 spans 13 residues. V was clipped by 4 bases and J by 2 bases, with 9 bases between them. Germline V CDR1 and CDR2: SQVTM, ANQGSEA. The CDR3 is CSVVARTKNIQYF. CDR3 DNA sequence: TGCAGCGTTGTGGCCAGGACCAAAAACATTCAGTACTTC.

Many counts were recorded for this clonotype. The V gene is TRBV10-3, the J gene TRBJ2-7; 11 nucleotides line up with TRBD2. From germline, CDR1 is ENHRY and CDR2 SYGVKD. This CDR3 is 13 amino acids long. V lost 7 bases and J lost 7; bases outside the gene matches: 6. For the CDR3, the DNA is TGTGCCATCACTAGCGGGAGGTCAGAGGAGCAGTACTTC. This sequence encodes CAITSGRSEEQYF.

This clonotype was found many times. The V gene is TRBV15, the J gene TRBJ2-1, with D hard to call. The CDR3 sequence is 14 residues long. The V gene's germline CDR1 is LNHNV and CDR2 YYDKDF (reference sequence). V lost 2 bases and J 5 bases, leaving 10 bases between the germline ends. CDR3 nucleotides: TGTGCCACCAGCAGATACGGCCCCGACAATGAGCAGTTCTTC. This sequence encodes CATSRYGPDNEQFF.

The V call is TRBV11-1, the J call TRBJ2-5; D unclear. The CDR3 has 20 residues. V gave up 3 bases and J gave up 5 bases, with 31 bases separating them. CDR1 is SGHAT and CDR2 is FQDESV in the germline V gene (reference sequence). The CDR3 is CASSLKSARQPPNRWETQYF. CDR3 sequence (DNA): TGTGCCAGCAGCTTGAAATCGGCGCGTCAACCCCCGAACCGGTGGGAGACCCAGTACTTC.

This clonotype was observed many times. The V gene is TRBV4-2, the J gene TRBJ2-3, with D possibly TRBD2 on 6 matching bases. CDR3 length: 14 amino acids. The ends were cut back, 4 bases at V and 1 base at J, with 9 bases in the middle. The germline V gene encodes CDR1 LGHNA and CDR2 YNFKEQ. The CDR3 loop reads CASSPGLGTDTQYF. CDR3 DNA: TGTGCCAGCAGCCCGGGACTTGGCACAGATACGCAGTATTTT.

This clonotype was picked up many times. This sequence joins TRBV5-1 and TRBJ1-1, with D possibly TRBD1 on 5 matching bases. This CDR3 region has 14 residues. Germline V gives CDR1 SGHRS, CDR2 YFSETQ. Trimming removed 2 bases at V and 6 bases at J, with 14 bases between. The CDR3 loop is CASSFGGDGAEAFF. CDR3 bases: TGCGCCAGCAGCTTCGGGGGGGATGGGGCTGAAGCTTTCTTT.

This clonotype was counted between two and nine times. This rearrangement joins TRBV7-2 to TRBJ2-3; a weak D match, TRBD2 (6 bases). V was cut by 3 bases and J by 4 bases, with 17 bases left in between. Germline V gene sequence: CDR1 SGHTA, CDR2 FQGNSA. CDR3 size: 16 residues. CDR3 in amino acids: CASSLPGLQSPDTQYF. DNA of the CDR3: TGTGCCAGCAGCTTGCCGGGACTCCAGAGCCCAGATACGCAGTATTTT. The full variable domain, with the rest looked up from reference TRBV7-2 and TRBJ2-3, is GAGVSQSPSNKVTEKGKDVELRCDPISGHTALYWYRQSLGQGLEFLIYFQGNSAPDKSGLPSDRFSAERTGGSVSTLTIQRTQQEDSAVYLCASSLPGLQSPDTQYFGPGTRLTVL.

The sample holds a few counts of this clonotype. The J gene is TRBJ2-1, the V gene TRBV27; 9 bases fit TRBD1. CDR3 length: 16 amino acids. The germline gives CDR1 MNHEY, CDR2 SMNVEV (reference sequence). Trimming removed 4 bases from V and 1 base from J; junction bases left unmatched: 5. Here the CDR3 DNA reads TGTGCCAGCAGTTCCCTGGACAGGGGATCCTACAATGAGCAGTTCTTC. Translated, it gives CASSSLDRGSYNEQFF.

The genes are TRBV11-2 and TRBJ2-1; D unclear. The CDR3 length is 14 residues. V lost 7 bases and J lost 1, with 11 bases in between. Per germline, CDR1 SGHAT and CDR2 FQNNGV. The chain's CDR3 is CASIRGTSYNEQFF. Written as DNA, the CDR3 is TGTGCCAGCATAAGAGGTACGTCCTACAATGAGCAGTTCTTC.

This clonotype was counted many times. The J gene is TRBJ2-1, the V gene TRBV5-1, with D tentatively TRBD1 or TRBD2 (5 bases each). Germline V lookup: CDR1 SGHRS, CDR2 YFSETQ. The V gene lost 5 bases and the J gene lost 7 bases, with 16 bases spanning the gap. The CDR3 totals 14 residues. DNA for the CDR3: TGCGCCAGCAGAGCACAGGCCACGGGGAATGAGCAGTTCTTC. As protein: CASRAQATGNEQFF.

This clonotype was detected many times. CDR3 sequence: CASSFGRGRRTGELFF. CDR3 nucleotide sequence: TGTGCCAGCAGTTTCGGAAGGGGGCGCCGAACCGGGGAGCTGTTTTTT. The chain links TRBV28 to TRBJ2-2; 7 bases fit TRBD1. The V gene's germline CDR1 is MDHEN and CDR2 SYDVKM. V shed 3 bases and J 5 bases; nucleotides not matched to a gene: 9. This CDR3 contains 16 residues.

This clonotype was recorded many times. The rearrangement links TRBV7-9 to TRBJ2-1, with 7 nucleotides matching TRBD1. CDR1 and CDR2 (germline): SEHNR, FQNEAQ (reference sequence). CDR3 length: 15 residues. V gave up 4 bases and J gave up 4 bases; unmatched junction bases: 7. The CDR3 nucleotides read TGTGCCAGCAGCTACCTGGGACAGATTTACAATGAGCAGTTCTTC. Translated, it gives CASSYLGQIYNEQFF.

This clonotype showed up many times. The chain carries TRBV20-1 and TRBJ1-5; D is unclear. Germline assignment: CDR1 DFQATT and CDR2 SNEGSKA (reference sequence). The CDR3 extends over 14 amino acids. V gave up 1 base and J gave up 7 bases, with 14 bases separating them. In DNA form, the CDR3 reads TGCAGTGCTAGAGGACCCCCCGGTTCGCAGCCCCAGCATTTT. Its protein is CSARGPPGSQPQHF.

In its sample, this clonotype was seen many times. This chain connects TRBV6-1 to TRBJ1-2; tentatively, D is TRBD1 (6 bases). Between the trimmed V and J ends, which lost 5 bases and 7 bases, there was a span of 17 bases. This CDR3 has 14 amino acids. The V gene's germline CDR1 is MNHNS and CDR2 SASEGT. The CDR3 DNA reads as TGTGCCAGCAGTCCCAACGGGGGGGGCTTTGGCTACACCTTC. Its translation is CASSPNGGGFGYTF.

V gene TRBV20-1 combines with J gene TRBJ1-5, with D possibly TRBD1 on 5 matching bases. Germline loops: CDR1 DFQATT, CDR2 SNEGSKA (reference sequence). V shed 1 base and J shed 3 bases, with 19 bases lying between them. The CDR3 has 17 residues. CDR3 sequence (DNA): TGCAGTGCTAGAGTTTGGTTAGGCGGGGGGGACAATCAGCCCCAGCATTTT. Translated: CSARVWLGGGDNQPQHF.

This clonotype was counted many times. The V call is TRBV5-1, the J call TRBJ1-1; D unclear. CDR1 and CDR2 (germline): SGHRS, YFSETQ. V lost 0 bases, J lost 1 base, and 7 bases lay in between. The CDR3 has 14 amino acids. Written as DNA, the CDR3 is TGCGCCAGCAGCTTGGTTGGCGAGAACACTGAAGCTTTCTTT. It yields the protein CASSLVGENTEAFF.

There are many counts of this clonotype. The genes are TRBV20-1 and TRBJ2-5, with D maybe TRBD2 (6 bases). V lost 3 bases and J lost 9, with 14 bases in between. The CDR3 sequence is 12 residues long. CDR1 DFQATT and CDR2 SNEGSKA come from the germline V gene (reference sequence). The CDR3 reads CSASMGGGAQYF. The DNA of the CDR3 is TGCAGTGCTAGCATGGGCGGCGGGGCCCAGTACTTC.

This clonotype appeared many times. The chain recombines TRBV24-1 with TRBJ2-3; D possibly matches TRBD1 or TRBD2 (7 bases each). Germline lookup yields CDR1 KGHDR and CDR2 SFDVKD. V was pared by 0 bases and J by 9 bases, with 12 bases between. The CDR3 spans 14 residues. As DNA, the CDR3 is TGTGCCACCAGTGATTTGAGACAGGGAGGGACGCAGTATTTT. Translated, it gives CATSDLRQGGTQYF.

V usage is TRBV6-5 and J usage is TRBJ1-2; D is perhaps TRBD1 (6 bases). From germline, CDR1 is MNHEY and CDR2 SVGAGI. The CDR3 has 14 amino acids. Trimming removed 2 bases from V and 6 bases from J, with 13 bases in between. CDR3 sequence: CASSYLRGGHGYTF. The CDR3, as DNA: TGTGCCAGCAGTTACCTCAGGGGAGGTCATGGCTACACCTTC.

CDR3 sequence: CASSSNPRDPEKFYEQYF. In DNA form, the CDR3 reads TGTGCCAGCAGCTCCAACCCCCGGGATCCCGAGAAGTTCTACGAGCAGTACTTC. V is TRBV11-2 and J is TRBJ2-7; D is perhaps TRBD2 (5 bases). V dropped 4 bases and J dropped 3 bases, with 25 bases sitting between them. The V gene's germline CDR1 is SGHAT and CDR2 FQNNGV. This CDR3 has 18 amino acids.